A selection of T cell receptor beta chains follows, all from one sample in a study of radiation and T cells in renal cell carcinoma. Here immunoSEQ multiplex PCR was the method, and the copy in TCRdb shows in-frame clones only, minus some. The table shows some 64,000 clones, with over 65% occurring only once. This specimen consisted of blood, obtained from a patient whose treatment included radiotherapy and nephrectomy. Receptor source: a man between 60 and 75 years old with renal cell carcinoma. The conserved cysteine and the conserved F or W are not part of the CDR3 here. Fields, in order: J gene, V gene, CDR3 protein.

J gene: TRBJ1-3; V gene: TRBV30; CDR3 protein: AWDRGSGNTIY
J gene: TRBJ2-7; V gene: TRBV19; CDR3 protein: ASSHQQGSKRSSYEQY
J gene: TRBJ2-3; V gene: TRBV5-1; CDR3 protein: ASKETPSTDTQY
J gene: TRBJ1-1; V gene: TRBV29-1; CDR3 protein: SVVRRRTEAF
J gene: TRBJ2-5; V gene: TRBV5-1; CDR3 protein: ASSLMPTSEQETQY
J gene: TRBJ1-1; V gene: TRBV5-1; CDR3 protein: ASSLGQRNTEAF
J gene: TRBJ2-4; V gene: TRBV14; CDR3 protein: ASSRAMRGNIQY
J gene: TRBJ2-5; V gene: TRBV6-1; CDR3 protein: ASSGTKQETQY
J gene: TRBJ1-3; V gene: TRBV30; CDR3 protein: AWSLGQISGNTIY
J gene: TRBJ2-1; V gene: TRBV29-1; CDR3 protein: SVIGGPYNEQF
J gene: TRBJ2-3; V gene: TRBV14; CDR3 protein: ASSHPRLAGSRGTDTQY
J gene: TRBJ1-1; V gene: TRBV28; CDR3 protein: ASSLSTEAF
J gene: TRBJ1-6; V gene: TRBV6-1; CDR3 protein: ASSEGDTLFNSPLH
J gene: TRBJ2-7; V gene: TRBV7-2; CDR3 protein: ASLVRESPLYEQY
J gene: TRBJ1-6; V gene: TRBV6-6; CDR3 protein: ASSYTTGWDSPLH
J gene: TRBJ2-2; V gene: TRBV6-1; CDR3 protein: ASSEMQGTGGELF
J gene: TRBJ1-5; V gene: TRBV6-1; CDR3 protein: ASSEVRVGQPQH
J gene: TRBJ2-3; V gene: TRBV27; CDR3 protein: ASRGLAGNTDTQY
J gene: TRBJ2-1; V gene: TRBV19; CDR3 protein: ASSRAGGVYNERF
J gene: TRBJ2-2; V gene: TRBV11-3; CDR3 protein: ASSFEAGELF
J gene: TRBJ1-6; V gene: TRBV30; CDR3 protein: AWSDEVGNSPLH
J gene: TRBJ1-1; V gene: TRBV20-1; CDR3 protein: SAGNTEAF
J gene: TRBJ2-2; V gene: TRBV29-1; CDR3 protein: SVSSRGTGELF
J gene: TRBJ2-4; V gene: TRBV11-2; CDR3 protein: ASSLLAGVGKNIQY
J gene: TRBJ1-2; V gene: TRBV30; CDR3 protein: AWKGTNYGYT